Judged by abundance, the clone carrying this T cell receptor (beta chain) is medium-sized. The antigen remains undetermined. Findings of the study overall: Tumor Treg TCRs overlapped most with tumor naive CD4+ cells.

Cells sorted as Tregs were CD4+, CD25+ and CD127-/low. Constant-region reverse primers amplified full-length variable regions, followed by semi-nested Nested Universal Primer A PCR. Using its own MiXCR run on the 5' RACE reads, TCRdb lists one record per CDR3 protein. The table records approximately 11,000 distinct CDR3 sequences, 25% to 30% of them present only once. The V segment lost 6 bases and the J segment 4 bases; nucleotides outside the gene matches: 9. Germline V gene sequence: CDR1 SNHLY, CDR2 FYNNEI. The length of the CDR3 is 15 residues. The chain has TRBV2 and TRBJ2-1, with 7 bases identical to TRBD2. The sample comprised Tregs sorted from a lymph node. The sequence derives from a female donor with breast cancer. The CDR3 coding sequence is TGTGCCAGCAGAGAGCGGGACGAGAGTTACAATGAGCAGTTCTTC. It specifies CASRERDESYNEQFF.